Below, 25 T cell receptor beta chains from the same sample are listed, as sequenced in a study of cytomegalovirus exposure and HLA in healthy donors. The PCR employed 60 Vbeta primers together with 13 Jbeta primers. The protocol was immunoSEQ multiplex PCR, while the TCRdb copy is restricted to in-frame clones and leaves out a portion. The table shows approximately 160,000 clones, with around 78% occurring only once. What was sequenced was PBMCs. All receptors come from a woman aged 40 to 50 in good health and CMV-seronegative.

The rearrangement uses TRBV7-9 and TRBJ2-7; D not resolved. V was shortened by 4 bases and J by 2 bases, with 12 bases between the two germline ends. This CDR3 contains 14 residues. Germline loops: CDR1 SEHNR, CDR2 FQNEAQ (reference sequence). CDR3 DNA sequence: TGTGCCAGCAGCTATACCACCGACACCTACGAGCAGTACTTC. It is translated as CASSYTTDTYEQYF.

In DNA, the CDR3 is TGCGCCAGCAGCCCGGGAGGCGGGGACACCTACGAGCAGTACTTC. Its protein is CASSPGGGDTYEQYF. The genes are TRBV5-1 and TRBJ2-7, with a possible D match to TRBD2 (7 bases). V lost 4 bases and J lost 2, with 16 bases in between. Germline V CDR1 and CDR2: SGHRS, YFSETQ. CDR3 length: 15 amino acids.

The chain has TRBV7-8 and TRBJ2-1; 9 nucleotides match TRBD2. The germline gives CDR1 SGHVS, CDR2 FQNEAQ. This CDR3 has 19 amino acids. J lost 6 bases, V lost 1 base, and 16 bases had no gene match. The CDR3 DNA follows: TGTGCCAGCAGCTTAGAGGCCCTAGCGGGAAAGGGGCCCCTCAATGAGCAGTTCTTC. Translation: CASSLEALAGKGPLNEQFF.

The chain carries TRBV11-3 and TRBJ1-1, with TRBD1 identical over 8 bases. The CDR3 sequence is 17 residues long. Trimming removed 1 base from V and 3 bases from J; junction bases left unmatched: 10. Germline loops: CDR1 SGHNT, CDR2 YENEEA. CDR3 nucleotides: TGTGCCAGCAGCTTAGCCCAAAACAGGGGGAGGGACACTGAAGCTTTCTTT. Amino acids: CASSLAQNRGRDTEAFF.

This rearrangement joins TRBV28 to TRBJ2-1; possible D gene TRBD2, 6 bases. In germline, CDR1 is MDHEN, CDR2 SYDVKM. This CDR3 comprises 16 residues. The germline V and J ends were trimmed by 5 bases and 0 bases, with 14 bases remaining between them. As DNA, the CDR3 is TGTGCCAGCAGTCCGACCGGGAGTCACTCCTACAATGAGCAGTTCTTC. It yields the protein CASSPTGSHSYNEQFF. Based on the CDR3 plus reference TRBV28 and TRBJ2-1, the full variable domain is DVKVTQSSRYLVKRTGEKVFLECVQDMDHENMFWYRQDPGLGLRLIYFSYDVKMKEKGDIPEGYSVSREKKERFSLILESASTNQTSMYLCASSPTGSHSYNEQFFGPGTRLTVL.

This clone was observed a few times. The chain has TRBV2 and TRBJ1-2; TRBD1 is a possible D gene (5 bases). CDR1 and CDR2 from the germline V gene are SNHLY and FYNNEI. Deletions cut 1 base from V and 5 bases from J, with 14 bases between. The CDR3 spans 15 residues. CDR3 DNA sequence: TGTGCCAGCAGTGAAGGGGCAGGGCCCCTATATGGCTACACCTTC. Translation: CASSEGAGPLYGYTF. The variable domain in full, with the rest retrieved from reference TRBV2 and TRBJ1-2, is EPEVTQTPSHQVTQMGQEVILRCVPISNHLYFYWYRQILGQKVEFLVSFYNNEISEKSEIFDDQFSVERPDGSNFTLKIRSTKLEDSAMYFCASSEGAGPLYGYTFGSGTRLTVV.

V and J are TRBV11-2 and TRBJ2-6; D not resolved. With 3 bases removed from V and 0 bases from J, the gap between germline ends came to 15 bases. The CDR3 sequence is 18 residues long. Germline V gene sequence: CDR1 SGHAT, CDR2 FQNNGV. CDR3 protein: CASSFLSPKLSGANVLTF. The CDR3 DNA is TGTGCCAGCAGCTTCCTAAGCCCAAAGCTCTCTGGGGCCAACGTCCTGACTTTC.

The rearrangement uses TRBV5-6 and TRBJ1-2, with TRBD1 matching 8 bases. This CDR3 contains 14 residues. Unmatched junction bases numbered 10, after V lost 4 bases and J lost 8 bases. Germline CDR1 and CDR2: SGHDT and YYEEEE. The CDR3 spells CASSLQGVFGGYTF. CDR3 nucleotides: TGTGCCAGCAGCCTACAGGGGGTTTTTGGCGGCTACACCTTC. Drawing the rest from reference TRBV5-6 and TRBJ1-2, the complete variable domain is DAGVTQSPTHLIKTRGQQVTLRCSPKSGHDTVSWYQQALGQGPQFIFQYYEEEERQRGNFPDRFSGHQFPNYSSELNVNALLLGDSALYLCASSLQGVFGGYTFGSGTRLTVV.

The V call is TRBV7-9, the J call TRBJ1-2; no clear D gene. Trimming cost V 0 bases and J 6 bases, with 11 bases left between them. Germline V gene data show CDR1 as SEHNR and CDR2 as FQNEAQ (reference sequence). The CDR3 runs 14 residues. The CDR3 spells CASSLAGGLNGYTF. The DNA for the CDR3 is TGTGCCAGCAGCTTAGCGGGCGGGTTAAATGGCTACACCTTC.

V is TRBV7-8 and J is TRBJ1-2, with unresolved D. The germline CDR1 and CDR2 sequences are SGHVS and FQNEAQ. This CDR3 is built from 15 residues. The V end was cut by 4 bases, the J end by 0 bases, with 12 bases between. The CDR3 DNA is TGTGCCAGCAGCTCCCTCGCCGGGACTAACTATGGCTACACCTTC. As protein: CASSSLAGTNYGYTF.

The chain has TRBV5-6 and TRBJ1-2; D is unclear. CDR3 length equals 14 residues. Germline V gene sequence: CDR1 SGHDT, CDR2 YYEEEE. Trimming took off 6 bases at V and 8 bases at J, with 20 bases between the two ends. The CDR3 reads CASIGQALGWGYTF. DNA for the CDR3: TGTGCCAGCATTGGGCAGGCCCTCGGTTGGGGCTACACCTTC. Full variable domain (rest looked up from reference TRBV5-6 and TRBJ1-2): DAGVTQSPTHLIKTRGQQVTLRCSPKSGHDTVSWYQQALGQGPQFIFQYYEEEERQRGNFPDRFSGHQFPNYSSELNVNALLLGDSALYLCASIGQALGWGYTFGSGTRLTVV.

The chain recombines TRBV28 with TRBJ1-4; 7 bases fit TRBD1. Germline V gene lookup returns CDR1 MDHEN and CDR2 SYDVKM. V shed 7 bases, J shed 8 bases, and the junction held 10 bases outside the gene matches. This CDR3 region has 14 residues. The CDR3 nucleotides are TGTGCCAGCACTTCAGGGGGGCAGGGGGAAAAACTGTTTTTT. Its protein is CASTSGGQGEKLFF.

In DNA, the CDR3 is TGTGCCTGGAGTGTAGGCCAGGTAGTGGAAGCTTTCTTT. This translates into CAWSVGQVVEAFF. The chain combines TRBV30 with TRBJ1-1; D gene uncertain. The germline V gene encodes CDR1 GTSNPN and CDR2 SVGIG (reference sequence). The CDR3 sequence is 13 residues long. V lost 0 bases and J lost 8, with 13 bases in between. The complete variable domain, with remaining parts taken from reference TRBV30 and TRBJ1-1, reads SQTIHQWPATLVQPVGSPLSLECTVEGTSNPNLYWYRQAAGRGLQLLFYSVGIGQISSEVPQNLSASRPQDRQFILSSKKLLLSDSGFYLCAWSVGQVVEAFFGQGTRLTVV.

The rearrangement uses TRBV5-1 and TRBJ2-7; TRBD2 matches at 10 bases. V shed 4 bases, J shed 3 bases, and the junction held 4 bases outside the gene matches. Germline CDR1 SGHRS, CDR2 YFSETQ. This CDR3 has 14 amino acids. CDR3 bases: TGCGCCAGCAGCGTGACTAGCGGGCTCTACGAGCAGTACTTC. Amino acid sequence: CASSVTSGLYEQYF.

The J gene is TRBJ2-1, the V gene TRBV15, with D perhaps TRBD1 (5 bases). Germline-derived CDR1 and CDR2 are LNHNV and YYDKDF (reference sequence). The CDR3 length is 13 residues. Deletions cut 0 bases from V and 9 bases from J, with 9 bases between. CDR3 loop: CATSRDRVTEQFF. In DNA, the CDR3 is TGTGCCACCAGCAGAGACAGGGTTACTGAGCAGTTCTTC. The entire variable domain, with the rest obtained from reference TRBV15 and TRBJ2-1, is as follows: DAMVIQNPRYQVTQFGKPVTLSCSQTLNHNVMYWYQQKSSQAPKLLFHYYDKDFNNEADTPDNFQSRRPNTSFCFLDIRSPGLGDTAMYLCATSRDRVTEQFFGPGTRLTVL.

CDR3 coding DNA: TGTGCCAGCAGTCCCAAATCAGGAGGTGAAGCTTTCTTT. Its translation is CASSPKSGGEAFF. The chain uses TRBV27 and TRBJ1-1, with D unresolved. Per the germline V gene, CDR1 is MNHEY and CDR2 is SMNVEV (reference sequence). The CDR3 runs 13 residues. Trimming cost V 5 bases and J 7 bases, with 14 bases left between them.

The genes are TRBV5-4 and TRBJ2-3; TRBD2 matches 8 bases. CDR1 and CDR2 (germline): SGHNT, YYREEE (reference sequence). This CDR3 is 15 amino acids long. After removal of 0 bases from V and 7 bases from J, the junction contained 7 bases not matched to a gene. CDR3 sequence (DNA): TGTGCCAGCAGCTTGGAGGCTAGCGGGTCGTATACGCAGTATTTT. Its translation is CASSLEASGSYTQYF.

The chain employs TRBV27 and TRBJ2-2; TRBD1 matches at 10 bases. This CDR3 comprises 15 residues. Germline V CDR1 and CDR2: MNHEY, SMNVEV (reference sequence). The V segment lost 8 bases and the J segment 7 bases; nucleotides outside the gene matches: 10. As DNA, the CDR3 is TGTGCCAGCGGTAGAAGGGACAGGGGTAGCGGGGAGCTGTTTTTT. The encoded protein is CASGRRDRGSGELFF.

The chain combines TRBV12-5 with TRBJ2-1, with 11 bases that match TRBD2. The CDR3 has 18 residues. Germline-derived CDR1 and CDR2 are LGHNT and FRNRAP. Trimming cost V 7 bases and J 0 bases; bases outside gene matches: 11. The CDR3 nucleotides are TGTGCTAGTGTCCTCAGACTAGCGGGGCAAAGCTCCTACAATGAGCAGTTCTTC. As protein: CASVLRLAGQSSYNEQFF.

In this sample, this clone turned up a few times. The V and J genes are TRBV5-1 and TRBJ2-5; TRBD2 agrees at 7 bases. This CDR3 contains 13 residues. Germline CDR1 and CDR2: SGHRS and YFSETQ. V shed 6 bases and J 5 bases; nucleotides not matched to a gene: 7. CDR3 sequence (DNA): TGCGCCAGCACGGTGACTAGCAGCGAGACCCAGTACTTC. This codes for CASTVTSSETQYF.

The CDR3 sequence: CASSPPQGGEQYF. As DNA, the CDR3 is TGTGCCAGCTCACCCCCACAGGGGGGAGAGCAGTACTTC. The J gene is TRBJ2-7, the V gene TRBV18; 8 bases agree with TRBD1. With 3 bases clipped from V and 7 bases from J, the junction kept 5 bases outside the gene matches. CDR3 length: 13 residues. Germline V gives CDR1 KGHSH, CDR2 LQKENI.

This clone was counted a few times. The chain links TRBV7-8 to TRBJ2-6; D possibly corresponds to TRBD1 (6 bases). The V and J ends lost 1 base and 0 bases respectively, with 13 bases between them. CDR1 and CDR2 (germline): SGHVS, FQNEAQ. The CDR3 extends over 18 amino acids. The CDR3 spells CASSLVTKGGSGANVLTF. CDR3 nucleotide sequence: TGTGCCAGCAGCTTAGTAACAAAAGGGGGCTCTGGGGCCAACGTCCTGACTTTC. The complete variable domain, with remaining parts taken from reference TRBV7-8 and TRBJ2-6, reads GAGVSQSPRYKVAKRGQDVALRCDPISGHVSLFWYQQALGQGPEFLTYFQNEAQLDKSGLPSDRFFAERPEGSVSTLKIQRTQQEDSAVYLCASSLVTKGGSGANVLTFGAGSRLTVL.

V and J are TRBV5-1 and TRBJ2-5, with 10 bases aligning to TRBD2. Germline loops: CDR1 SGHRS, CDR2 YFSETQ. V shed 3 bases, J shed 1 base, and the junction held 6 bases outside the gene matches. The CDR3 extends over 16 amino acids. CDR3 residues: CASSSPSGRGQETQYF. The CDR3 bases are TGCGCCAGCAGCTCCCCTAGCGGGAGAGGCCAAGAGACCCAGTACTTC. Variable domain in full (rest from reference TRBV5-1 and TRBJ2-5): KAGVTQTPRYLIKTRGQQVTLSCSPISGHRSVSWYQQTPGQGLQFLFEYFSETQRNKGNFPGRFSGRQFSNSRSEMNVSTLELGDSALYLCASSSPSGRGQETQYFGPGTRLLVL.

The chain joins TRBV7-9 to TRBJ1-4; a possible D gene is TRBD1 (6 bases). This CDR3 is built from 15 residues. Germline V gene lookup returns CDR1 SEHNR and CDR2 FQNEAQ (reference sequence). V lost 1 base, J lost 7 bases, and 13 bases lay in between. The CDR3 bases are TGTGCCAGCAGCTTAGGGGGGGGCCGGGCTGAAAAACTGTTTTTT. Its protein product is CASSLGGGRAEKLFF.

This clone was observed a few times. The identical CDR3 is also encoded by other nucleotide sequences in the sample. The J gene is TRBJ1-1, the V gene TRBV5-1; a weak D match, TRBD1 (6 bases). V was pared by 5 bases and J by 0 bases, with 11 bases between. The CDR3 runs to 14 residues. Germline V gene data show CDR1 as SGHRS and CDR2 as YFSETQ. Here the CDR3 DNA reads TGCGCCAGCAGTCCGGACAGCTTGAACACTGAAGCTTTCTTT. Its protein is CASSPDSLNTEAFF. Full variable domain (outside the CDR3, taken from reference TRBV5-1 and TRBJ1-1): KAGVTQTPRYLIKTRGQQVTLSCSPISGHRSVSWYQQTPGQGLQFLFEYFSETQRNKGNFPGRFSGRQFSNSRSEMNVSTLELGDSALYLCASSPDSLNTEAFFGQGTRLTVV.